This T cell receptor (beta chain) derives from a study of shared clonotypes between healthy human individuals (dated by TCRdb to the early 2020s). Background for the entire study: Three men and a couple of women, aged 18 to 49 years, made up the cohort. For each donor, CD4 naive and CD4 memory were each given three plates, CD8 naive was given two plates, and CD8 memory was given one plate. Blood TCR repertoires of five healthy adults were deeply sequenced to estimate repertoire size and the extent of clonotype sharing between individuals. To increase sequencing depth and limit assay-specific biases, TCR repertoire library preparation and sequencing were carried out by different laboratories using diverse techniques. Each donor's leukapheresis produced roughly between roughly 0.94 and 9.5 billion PBMCs.

Using the deep immunoSEQ assay, TCR CDR3 regions were amplified from genomic DNA by multiplex PCR. Genomic DNA extracted from each cell subset was distributed evenly over all wells of several immunoSEQ 96-well plates, and each plate served as one replicate. For sorted subsets, roughly 200 ng of genomic DNA, equivalent to 25,000 to 35,000 T cell genomes, went into each replicate PCR. Purified libraries were measured with a Qubit 3.0 fluorometer, size-checked on a Bioanalyzer 2100, and measured again with the KAPA Library Quantification kit. A separate single-read 150-cycle Illumina NextSeq 550 flow cell was used to sequence each immunoSEQ 96-well plate. The study's own analysis went as follows. Because the immunoSEQ output held only junctional sequences and lacked quality scores, the filtering could not match the filtering applied to full-length reads. To assign V/J genes and CDR3, sequences were annotated using PyIR, a Python wrapper for IgBLAST v1.9, with IMGT germline references. Any read was removed if the V/J assignment was weak (E-value above 1e-6), the CDR3 was missing, or the read contained stop codons, out-of-frame junctions, or ambiguous translated residues. A V3J clonotype was defined by an identical inferred V gene, J gene, and CDR3 amino acid sequence. Percentage overlap between repertoires was calculated by dividing the number of shared unique clonotypes by the size of the smaller repertoire. RTK rarefaction, the Chao1 estimator, and Recon v2.1 estimates of unobserved clonotypes were used to assess repertoire richness. OLGA was used to compute generation probabilities for all TCRbeta clonotypes that the gDNA method yielded from a few donors. TCRdb took this table from immuneACCESS and kept in-frame rearrangements with V and J called. Such tables lack part of the clones; where checked against another copy, unresolved V genes explain under half of the gap, and the rest is unexplained. The V and J calls and clone size were taken over from that table, and D and trimming were inferred from the DNA. The sample table lists about 2.4 million clones, 90% to 95% of them with a count of one. The top ten hold approximately 0.37% of the sample.

Regarding this clone: Its cognate antigen has yet to be identified. Base quality data are lacking; no much larger clone is found one base away.

The donors were healthy, HIV-negative adults with no recently reported acute infections or vaccinations. Every donor was a Caucasian adult living in Nashville, Tennessee, USA. CD4+ T cells were enriched through magnetic negative selection, after which naive cells were positively selected on CD45RA and the remaining negative fraction served as the memory subset. After blood collection by leukapheresis, PBMCs were isolated using Ficoll-Histopaque density gradient centrifugation and then cryopreserved in the vapor phase of liquid nitrogen. Analytical flow cytometry was used to check the purity and quantity of every magnetically sorted T cell population. From each sorted fraction, genomic DNA was isolated and quantified by UV absorbance on a Nanodrop 2000c. Here is what the overall study found, with its caveats: The genetic and exposure-history diversity represented was limited by the small number of donors. Approximately 5% of naive CD4, 3% to 4% of naive CD8, roughly 2.4% of memory CD4, and approximately 0.4% of memory CD8 clonotypes were shared across several donors. Clonotypes shared by all four sorted-subset donors showed higher generation probabilities than non-shared clonotypes. Larger estimated clonotype richness was generally found for naive subsets than for memory subsets. Only blood was sampled, and tissue TCR repertoires likely differ from those in blood. Rarefaction of sorted-subset datasets indicated incomplete sequencing despite the large sequencing depth. Pairwise subsampling indicated that sequencing depth was expected to affect the degree of clonotype sharing among donors.

The sample taken for sequencing was naive CD4+ T cells from PBMCs. Sample cell subset or site, as interpreted from the label and publication: CD45RA+ positively selected. The receptor was derived from a man aged 18 to 29 in good health. Some clones in this sample may be carry-over from other donors' samples.

The CDR3: CASSLVVGAPFNNEQFF. The DNA sequence is given as TGTGCCAGCAGCTTGGTTGTCGGGGCTCCGTTCAACAATGAGCAGTTCTTC. The chain is assembled from TRBV5-4 and TRBJ2-1, with the D call perhaps TRBD1 or TRBD2, as 5 bases match in each case. Sequences SGHNT (CDR1) and YYREEE (CDR2) are obtained from the germline V gene (reference sequence). Trimming takes 0 bases from V and 5 bases from J, and the germline ends sit 18 bases apart. The CDR3 contains 17 residues, cysteine and phenylalanine counted. Just the 51-base CDR3 DNA is kept, in frame starting at base 1.